This T cell receptor (beta chain) was captured in a study of blood T cells in healthy people across ages. This clonotype was observed a handful of times. The total RNA that was extracted per sample amounted to at least 5.5 micrograms. Germline V lookup: CDR1 MNHNS, CDR2 SASEGT. This CDR3 has 16 amino acids. The J segment lost 8 bases and the V segment lost 1 base, leaving 8 bases of the junction unmatched. With a J-beta primer mix and a sample-barcoded 5' primer, a second PCR ran about 6 to 11 cycles. Via MiXCR, TCRdb re-called the 5' RACE reads, giving one row per CDR3 protein. The table lists 1.2 million to 1.5 million distinct CDR3 sequences, approximately 38% of them singletons, with roughly 7.9% in the top ten.

This sequence was found in a woman between 18 and 29 years old in good health. The material sequenced was blood. V gene TRBV6-1 combines with J gene TRBJ2-1, with 10 bases identical to TRBD2. CDR3 protein: CASSEGTLLAGYEQFF. CDR3 sequence (DNA): TGTGCCAGCAGTGAAGGGACTTTACTAGCGGGGTATGAGCAGTTCTTC.